This is a list of T cell receptor beta chains from one sample in a study of control samples from healthy donors and cancer patients. Libraries were prepared by immunoSEQ multiplex PCR; TCRdb keeps only in-frame clonotypes and omits some of them. This sample has about 96,000 clones, with approximately 95% found just once. Sequenced: blood. These receptors all come from a man younger than 35 in good health. The CDR3 runs from the conserved cysteine through the conserved F or W. The order of the fields is V gene, CDR3 length, clone size, D gene, J gene, CDR3 DNA, CDR3 protein. D genes are given only for firm matches. For some rows the clone size is stated as once, few or many, or as a class when expanded; others skip it.

TRBV9	14	.	.	TRBJ2-7	TGTGCCAGCAGCGTAGGGTCCGGCTCCTACGAGCAGTACTTC	CASSVGSGSYEQYF
TRBV3-1/TRBV3-2	15	.	TRBD1	TRBJ1-1	TGTGCCAGCAGCCAATCCGACAGGGTGAGGACTGAAGCTTTCTTT	CASSQSDRVRTEAFF
TRBV4-1	18	.	TRBD1	TRBJ2-7	TGCGCCAGCAGCCAAGCTGGGACAGGGGGCACCCCTCTCTACGAGCAGTACTTC	CASSQAGTGGTPLYEQYF
TRBV13	16	.	.	TRBJ1-2	TGTGCCAGCAGCTTAGGCCCCCTCGGGGACAACTATGGCTACACCTTC	CASSLGPLGDNYGYTF
TRBV5-6	15	.	.	TRBJ2-1	TGTGCCAGCAGCCCGCCCTGGACGTCGAATAATGAGCAGTTCTTC	CASSPPWTSNNEQFF
TRBV5-1	15	.	.	TRBJ1-1	TGCGCCAGCAGCCCCGAAAGGGCAAGCGTGGGTGAAGCTTTCTTT	CASSPERASVGEAFF
TRBV28	15	.	.	TRBJ2-7	TGTGCCAGCAGTTCGGACGACAGGCGAGGGATCGAGCAGTACTTC	CASSSDDRRGIEQYF
TRBV7-9	16	.	TRBD2	TRBJ2-7	TGTGCCAGCAGCCTCGGACTAGCGGGGGGCTCCTACGAGCAGTACTTC	CASSLGLAGGSYEQYF
TRBV6-5	16	once	TRBD1	TRBJ1-1	TGTGCCAGCAGTTACTCTGGGACAGGGGTTGAGGGTGAAGCTTTCTTT	CASSYSGTGVEGEAFF
TRBV18	14	.	.	TRBJ1-1	TGTGCCAGCTCTGAATCACAGGGAGTCACTGAAGCTTTCTTT	CASSESQGVTEAFF
TRBV30	15	.	TRBD1	TRBJ1-2	TGTGCCTGGACCACACCCACGGAGGGGGCGGTTGGCTACACCTTC	CAWTTPTEGAVGYTF
TRBV27	13	.	.	TRBJ1-2	TGTGCCAGCAGTTTATATTATGGCGATGGCTACACCTTC	CASSLYYGDGYTF
TRBV5-8	14	.	.	TRBJ1-5	TGTGCCAGCCGATCCTACCTCCGGGATCAGCCCCAGCATTTT	CASRSYLRDQPQHF
TRBV6-1	12	.	.	TRBJ2-7	TGTGCCAGCAGTGAATACGGCTACGAGCAGTACTTC	CASSEYGYEQYF
TRBV5-5	15	.	.	TRBJ1-1	TGTGCCAGCAGTCTGACCGGGACACACCCCGGGGGAGCTTTCTTT	CASSLTGTHPGGAFF
TRBV24-1	16	.	.	TRBJ2-3	TGTGCCACCAGTGCACGGGCCTCGTCTGGCACAGATACGCAGTATTTT	CATSARASSGTDTQYF
TRBV30	15	.	TRBD1	TRBJ1-4	TGTGCCTGGAGGTCGACCGGGACAGGGGGTGAAAAACTGTTTTTT	CAWRSTGTGGEKLFF
TRBV6-6	11	.	.	TRBJ1-2	TGTGCCAGCAGTTACGACGATGGCTACACCTTC	CASSYDDGYTF
TRBV11-2	15	.	TRBD1	TRBJ2-5	TGTGCCAGCAGCGCCGAAGGGGGCGCGTGGGAGACCCAGTACTTC	CASSAEGGAWETQYF
TRBV7-2	16	.	TRBD2	TRBJ2-1	TGTGCCAGCAGTTATAGACTAGCGGGAGGCGACAATGAGCAGTTCTTC	CASSYRLAGGDNEQFF
TRBV7-9	15	.	TRBD1	TRBJ1-1	TGTGCCAGCAGCGACAACGGACAGGGATACACTGAAGCTTTCTTT	CASSDNGQGYTEAFF
TRBV6-5	12	.	.	TRBJ1-6	TGTGCCAGCAGGGACCCCGGGTCACCCCTCCACTTT	CASRDPGSPLHF
TRBV15	12	.	.	TRBJ2-7	TGTGCCACCAGCCTTATTGGGCGTGAGCAGTACTTC	CATSLIGREQYF
TRBV24-1	15	.	TRBD2	TRBJ2-1	TGTGCCACCAGTGACCGGACTAGCGGGAGGAATGAGCAGTTCTTC	CATSDRTSGRNEQFF
TRBV18	17	.	.	TRBJ2-2	TGTGCCAGCTCACCACCGTACGTCCTTCACTTGTCCGGGGAGCTGTTTTTT	CASSPPYVLHLSGELFF
TRBV10-3	14	.	TRBD1	TRBJ1-2	TGTGCCATCACCGACGGACAGGAAGGCTATGGCTACACCTTC	CAITDGQEGYGYTF
TRBV5-1	14	.	TRBD1	TRBJ1-5	TGCGCCAGCAGTTCTACAGGGGAGGATCAGCCCCAGCATTTT	CASSSTGEDQPQHF
TRBV7-9	17	.	TRBD2	TRBJ2-5	TGTGCCAGCAGCTTAGCGCAACTAGCGGGGGATCGAGAGACCCAGTACTTC	CASSLAQLAGDRETQYF
TRBV19	16	.	TRBD2	TRBJ2-7	TGTGCCAGTAAAATGAAGACTAGCGGGAGCGTCTACGAGCAGTACTTC	CASKMKTSGSVYEQYF
TRBV5-6	16	.	TRBD1	TRBJ1-2	TGTGCCAGCAGCTGGGTGGACAGGGATTTTGGCTATGGCTACACCTTC	CASSWVDRDFGYGYTF
TRBV19	15	.	.	TRBJ1-5	TGTGCCAGTAGCAAGAAGGGAATTGGCAATCAGCCCCAGCATTTT	CASSKKGIGNQPQHF
TRBV7-9	12	.	.	TRBJ2-7	TGTGCCAGCAGCCCACTCGTGTACGAGCAGTACTTC	CASSPLVYEQYF
TRBV27	14	.	.	TRBJ2-7	TGTGCCACCAGTTTAGGTCTAGGGAACTACGAGCAGTACTTC	CATSLGLGNYEQYF
TRBV5-1	15	.	TRBD1	TRBJ1-5	TGCGCCAGCAGCGGGGGGACAGGGATCAATCAGCCCCAGCATTTT	CASSGGTGINQPQHF
TRBV7-2	15	.	.	TRBJ1-1	TGTGCCAGCAGCTTCGGGACGGGGGGATATACTGAAGCTTTCTTT	CASSFGTGGYTEAFF
TRBV19	18	.	TRBD1	TRBJ1-1	TGTGCCAGTAGTATAGTGGTTGGCAGGGGGCTCGTGAACACTGAAGCTTTCTTT	CASSIVVGRGLVNTEAFF
TRBV7-8	15	.	.	TRBJ1-1	TGTGCCAGCAGCTTATCGGTGCAGGGCAACACTGAAGCTTTCTTT	CASSLSVQGNTEAFF
TRBV7-6	16	.	TRBD2	TRBJ2-2	TGTGCCAGCAGTGGGGGAGCGGGAGTGTACACCGGGGAGCTGTTTTTT	CASSGGAGVYTGELFF
TRBV7-3	18	.	TRBD1	TRBJ2-6	TGTGCCAGCAGCTTACTGGGGCAGGGGGCCTCTGGGGCCAACGTCCTGACTTTC	CASSLLGQGASGANVLTF
TRBV10-3	15	.	.	TRBJ1-1	TGTGCCATCAGTGAACCCGATACTGGTAACACTGAAGCTTTCTTT	CAISEPDTGNTEAFF
TRBV19	14	.	.	TRBJ1-3	TGTGCCAGTAGTGCTATACCCTCTGGAAACACCATATATTTT	CASSAIPSGNTIYF
TRBV18	15	.	TRBD1	TRBJ1-3	TGTGCCAGCTCACCACCGGGACAGGGTTTAGACACCATATATTTT	CASSPPGQGLDTIYF
TRBV13	11	.	.	TRBJ2-1	TGTGCCAGCAGCTTGGTGGGTGAGCAGTTCTTC	CASSLVGEQFF
TRBV29-1	18	.	TRBD2	TRBJ2-1	TGCAGCGTGGATAGGACTAGCGGGAGTGTTTTTGGTTACAATGAGCAGTTCTTC	CSVDRTSGSVFGYNEQFF
TRBV19	17	once	.	TRBJ1-2	TGTGCCAGTAGGAGACTTTCGAGCCGCGGAACATGGGATGGCTACACCTTC	CASRRLSSRGTWDGYTF
TRBV2	14	.	TRBD1	TRBJ1-2	TGTGCCAGCAGTGTTCGAGAGGGGGCTGGAGGCTACACCTTC	CASSVREGAGGYTF